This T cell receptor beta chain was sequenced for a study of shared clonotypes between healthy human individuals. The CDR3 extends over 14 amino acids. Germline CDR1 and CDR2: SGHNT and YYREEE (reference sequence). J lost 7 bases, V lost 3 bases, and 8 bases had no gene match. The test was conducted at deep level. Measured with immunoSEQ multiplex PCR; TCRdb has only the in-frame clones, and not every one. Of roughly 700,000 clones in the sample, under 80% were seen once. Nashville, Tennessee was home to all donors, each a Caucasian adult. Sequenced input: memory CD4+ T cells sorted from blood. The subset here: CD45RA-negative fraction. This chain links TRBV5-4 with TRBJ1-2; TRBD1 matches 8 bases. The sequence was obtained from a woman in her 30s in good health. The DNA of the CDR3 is TGTGCCAGCAGCTCGCCGGGACAGGCGATTGGCTACACCTTC. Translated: CASSSPGQAIGYTF.